This TCR beta chain comes out of a study of T cells after yellow fever vaccination. Study results and caveats: Abundant bulk-population clonotypes could contaminate the FACS-sorted repertoires. The secondary response showed a weaker magnitude and a faster peak, day 5 versus 15. Most primary-vaccination clones recurred post-booster (roughly 97% CD4, just over 85% CD8).

TCRdb ran MiXCR on the 5' RACE reads and lists one entry per CDR3 protein. The sample lists hundreds of thousands of distinct CDR3 sequences, 21% occurring once. A note on this clonotype: What it binds is unknown. The junction differs from germline at one of its ends, possibly a read error.

The starting material was PBMCs, obtained approximately 22 days after the first yellow fever vaccination. This receptor was taken from a man between 18 and 35 years old who received the YFV17D yellow fever vaccine.

The CDR3 reads CASSLGEWGDNEQFF. CDR3 bases: TGTGCTAGCAGCTTGGGGGAGTGGGGAGACAATGAGCAGTTCTTC. The rearrangement joins TRBV7-7 to TRBJ2-1; D possibly uses TRBD1 or TRBD2 (5 bases each). Germline lookup yields CDR1 SSHAT and CDR2 FNYEAQ (reference sequence). The CDR3 is 15 amino acids.